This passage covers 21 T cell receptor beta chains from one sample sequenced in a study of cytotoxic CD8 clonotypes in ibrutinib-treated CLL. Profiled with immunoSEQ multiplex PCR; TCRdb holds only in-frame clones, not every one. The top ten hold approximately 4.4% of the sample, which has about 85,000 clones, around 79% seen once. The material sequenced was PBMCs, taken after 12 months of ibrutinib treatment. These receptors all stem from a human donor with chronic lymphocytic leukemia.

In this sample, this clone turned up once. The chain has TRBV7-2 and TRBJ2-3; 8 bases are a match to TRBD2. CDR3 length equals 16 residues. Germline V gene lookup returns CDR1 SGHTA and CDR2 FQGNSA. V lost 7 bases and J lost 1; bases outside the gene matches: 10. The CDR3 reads CASTPGGRGGTDTQYF. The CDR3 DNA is TGTGCCAGCACCCCGGGGGGGAGAGGGGGCACAGATACGCAGTATTTT.

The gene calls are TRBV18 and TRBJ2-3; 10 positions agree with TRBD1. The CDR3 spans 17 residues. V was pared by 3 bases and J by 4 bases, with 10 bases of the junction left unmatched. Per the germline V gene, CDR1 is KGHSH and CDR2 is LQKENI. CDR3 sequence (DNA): TGTGCCAGCTCACCCCTAACGGGGACAGGGGAGGCAGATACGCAGTATTTT. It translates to CASSPLTGTGEADTQYF.

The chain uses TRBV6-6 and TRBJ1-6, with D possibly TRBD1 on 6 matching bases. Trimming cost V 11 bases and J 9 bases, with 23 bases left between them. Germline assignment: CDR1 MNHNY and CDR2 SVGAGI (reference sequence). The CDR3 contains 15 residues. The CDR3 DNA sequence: TGTGCCTCCAGGGTACGCCGGGGGCGAGGTTCACCCCTCCACTTT. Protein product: CASRVRRGRGSPLHF.

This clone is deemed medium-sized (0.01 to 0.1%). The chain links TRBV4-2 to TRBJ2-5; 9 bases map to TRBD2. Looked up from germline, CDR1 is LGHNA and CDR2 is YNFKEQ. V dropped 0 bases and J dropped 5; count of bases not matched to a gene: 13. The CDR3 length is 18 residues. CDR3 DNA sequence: TGTGCCAGCAGCCAAGACGGAGCGGCGCGGGGGGGCGGGGAGACCCAGTACTTC. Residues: CASSQDGAARGGGETQYF.

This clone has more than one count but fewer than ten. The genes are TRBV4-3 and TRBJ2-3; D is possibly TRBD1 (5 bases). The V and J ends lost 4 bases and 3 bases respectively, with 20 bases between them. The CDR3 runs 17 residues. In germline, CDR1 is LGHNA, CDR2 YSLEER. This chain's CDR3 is CASSLGPQGPRTDTQYF. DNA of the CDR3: TGCGCCAGCAGCCTGGGGCCGCAGGGCCCTCGAACAGATACGCAGTATTTT.

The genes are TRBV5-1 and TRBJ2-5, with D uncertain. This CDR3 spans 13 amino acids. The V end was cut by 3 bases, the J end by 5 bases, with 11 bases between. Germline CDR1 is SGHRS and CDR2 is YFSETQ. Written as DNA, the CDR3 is TGCGCCAGCAGCTCGCGCCCCTGGGAGACCCAGTACTTC. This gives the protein CASSSRPWETQYF.

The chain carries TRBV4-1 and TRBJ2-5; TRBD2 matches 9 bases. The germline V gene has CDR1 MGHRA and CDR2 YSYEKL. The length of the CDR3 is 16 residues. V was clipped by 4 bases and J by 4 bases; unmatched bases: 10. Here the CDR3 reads CASSPAGGRGIETQYF. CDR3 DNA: TGCGCCAGCAGCCCAGCGGGCGGGAGGGGGATAGAGACCCAGTACTTC.

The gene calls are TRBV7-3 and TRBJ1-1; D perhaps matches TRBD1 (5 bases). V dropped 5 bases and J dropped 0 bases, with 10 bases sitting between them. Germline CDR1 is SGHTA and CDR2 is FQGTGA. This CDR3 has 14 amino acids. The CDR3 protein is CASSNGHLNTEAFF. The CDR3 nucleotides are TGTGCCAGCAGCAACGGACACCTGAACACTGAAGCTTTCTTT. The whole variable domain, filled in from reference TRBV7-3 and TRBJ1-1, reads GAGVSQTPSNKVTEKGKYVELRCDPISGHTALYWYRQSLGQGPEFLIYFQGTGAADDSGLPNDRFFAVRPEGSVSTLKIQRTERGDSAVYLCASSNGHLNTEAFFGQGTRLTVV.

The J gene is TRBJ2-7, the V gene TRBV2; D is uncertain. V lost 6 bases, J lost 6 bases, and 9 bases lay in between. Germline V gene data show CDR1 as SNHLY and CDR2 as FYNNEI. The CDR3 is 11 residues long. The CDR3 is CASSPDGEQYF. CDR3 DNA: TGTGCCAGCAGCCCCGACGGCGAGCAGTACTTC.

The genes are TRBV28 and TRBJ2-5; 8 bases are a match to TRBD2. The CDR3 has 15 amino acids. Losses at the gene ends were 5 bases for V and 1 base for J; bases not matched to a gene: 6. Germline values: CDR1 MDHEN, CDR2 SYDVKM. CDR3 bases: TGTGCCAGCAGTCCCACGGGGGGGATCCAAGAGACCCAGTACTTC. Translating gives CASSPTGGIQETQYF.

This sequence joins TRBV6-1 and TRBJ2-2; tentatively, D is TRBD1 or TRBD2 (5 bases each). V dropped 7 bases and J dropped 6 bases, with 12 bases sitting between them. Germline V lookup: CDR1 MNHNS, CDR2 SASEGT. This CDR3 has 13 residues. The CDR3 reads CASTVGDAGELFF. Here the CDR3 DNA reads TGTGCCAGCACGGTAGGGGACGCCGGGGAGCTGTTTTTT.

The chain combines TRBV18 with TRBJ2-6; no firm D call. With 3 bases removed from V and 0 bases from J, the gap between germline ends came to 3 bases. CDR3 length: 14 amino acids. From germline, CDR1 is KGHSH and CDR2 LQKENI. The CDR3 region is CASSPDSGANVLTF. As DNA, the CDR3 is TGTGCCAGCTCACCCGACTCTGGGGCCAACGTCCTGACTTTC.

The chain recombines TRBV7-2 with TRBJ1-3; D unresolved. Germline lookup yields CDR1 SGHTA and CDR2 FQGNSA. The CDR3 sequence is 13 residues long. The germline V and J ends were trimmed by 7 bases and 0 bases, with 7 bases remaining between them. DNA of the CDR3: TGTGCCAGCACTCCCCTCTCTGGAAACACCATATATTTT. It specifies CASTPLSGNTIYF. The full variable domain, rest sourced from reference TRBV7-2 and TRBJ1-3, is GAGVSQSPSNKVTEKGKDVELRCDPISGHTALYWYRQSLGQGLEFLIYFQGNSAPDKSGLPSDRFSAERTGGSVSTLTIQRTQQEDSAVYLCASTPLSGNTIYFGEGSWLTVV.

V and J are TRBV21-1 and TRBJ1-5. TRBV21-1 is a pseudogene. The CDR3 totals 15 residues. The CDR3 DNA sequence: TGTGCCAGGTCCAACCTCGGGGGCCGGTGTCAGCCCCAGCATTTT. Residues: CARSNLGGRCQPQHF.

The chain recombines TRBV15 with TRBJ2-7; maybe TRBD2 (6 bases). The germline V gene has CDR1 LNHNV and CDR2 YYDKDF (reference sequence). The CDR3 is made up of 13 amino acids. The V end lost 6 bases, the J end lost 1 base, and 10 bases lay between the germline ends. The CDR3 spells CATRMSGSYEQYF. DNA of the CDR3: TGTGCCACCAGGATGAGCGGGTCCTACGAGCAGTACTTC.

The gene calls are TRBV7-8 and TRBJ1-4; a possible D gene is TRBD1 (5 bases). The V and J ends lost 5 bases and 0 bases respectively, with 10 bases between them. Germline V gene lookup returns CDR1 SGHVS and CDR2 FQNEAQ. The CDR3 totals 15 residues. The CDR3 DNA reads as TGTGCCAGCAGCCCCCGGGGGGCAACTAATGAAAAACTGTTTTTT. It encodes CASSPRGATNEKLFF.

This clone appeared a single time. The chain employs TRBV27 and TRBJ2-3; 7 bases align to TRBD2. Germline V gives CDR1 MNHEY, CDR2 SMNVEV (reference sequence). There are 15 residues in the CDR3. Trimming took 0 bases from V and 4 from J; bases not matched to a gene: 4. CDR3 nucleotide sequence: TGTGCCAGCAGTTTATCAGCGGGGATCCCAGATACGCAGTATTTT. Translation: CASSLSAGIPDTQYF.

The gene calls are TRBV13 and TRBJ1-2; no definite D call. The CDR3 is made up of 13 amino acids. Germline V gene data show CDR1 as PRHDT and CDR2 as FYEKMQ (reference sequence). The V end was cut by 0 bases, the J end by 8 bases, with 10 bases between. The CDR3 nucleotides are TGTGCCAGCAGCTTAGGCGGTGGAATAGGCTACACCTTC. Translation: CASSLGGGIGYTF.

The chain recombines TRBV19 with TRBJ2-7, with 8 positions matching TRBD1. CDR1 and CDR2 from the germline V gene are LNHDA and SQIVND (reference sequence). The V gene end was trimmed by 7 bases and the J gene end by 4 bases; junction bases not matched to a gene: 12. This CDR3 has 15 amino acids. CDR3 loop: CASTSPGQGVYEQYF. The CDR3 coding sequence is TGTGCCAGTACCTCTCCCGGACAGGGTGTTTACGAGCAGTACTTC.

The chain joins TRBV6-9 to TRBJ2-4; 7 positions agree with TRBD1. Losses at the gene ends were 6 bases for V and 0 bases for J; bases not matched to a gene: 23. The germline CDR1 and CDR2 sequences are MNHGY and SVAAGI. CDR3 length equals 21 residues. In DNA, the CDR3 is TGTGCCAGCAGGGATACGGGAACAGGGGATTCAGAAGGATCAGCCAAAAACATTCAGTACTTC. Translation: CASRDTGTGDSEGSAKNIQYF.

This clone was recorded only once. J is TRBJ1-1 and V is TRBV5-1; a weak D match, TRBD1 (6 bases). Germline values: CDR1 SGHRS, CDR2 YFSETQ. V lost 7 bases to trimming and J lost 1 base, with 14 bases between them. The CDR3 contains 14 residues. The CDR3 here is CASHRGARNTEAFF. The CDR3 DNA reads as TGCGCCAGCCACCGGGGGGCGCGGAACACTGAAGCTTTCTTT.